This is a list of T cell receptor beta chains from one sample in a study of blood T cell repertoires in COVID-19. Assay used: immunoSEQ multiplex PCR; TCRdb lists only in-frame clones, some missing. The table shows about 270,000 clones, with 70% to 90% occurring only once. Sequenced material: peripheral blood. The receptors were sampled from a woman in her 70s with acute or convalescent COVID-19. CDR3s include the opening cysteine and the closing phenylalanine or tryptophan. D genes are given only for firm matches. Expanded clones get a size class; other rows say once, few or many, or leave the size out.

len	v_gene	j_gene	d_gene	abundance	CDR3aa	CDR3nt
13	TRBV20-1	TRBJ1-5	TRBD1	NA	CSASATGGQPQHF	TGCAGTGCTAGTGCGACAGGGGGTCAGCCCCAGCATTTT
15	TRBV6-6	TRBJ1-2	TRBD1	few	CASSQGQGAGYGYTF	TGTGCCAGCAGCCAAGGACAGGGGGCTGGCTATGGCTACACCTTC
14	TRBV10-3	TRBJ1-6	TRBD1	NA	CAMGDRDYNSPLHF	TGTGCCATGGGGGACAGGGATTATAATTCACCCCTCCACTTT
16	TRBV4-1	TRBJ2-7	TRBD2	NA	CASSQETSGGRYEQYF	TGCGCCAGCAGCCAAGAGACTAGCGGGGGTCGCTACGAGCAGTACTTC
20	TRBV19	TRBJ1-2	NA	NA	CASSPTRGGRGGLLYYGYTF	TGTGCCAGTAGTCCCACCCGGGGGGGCCGGGGGGGCCTCCTCTACTATGGCTACACCTTC
14	TRBV4-1	TRBJ1-2	TRBD1	NA	CASSPQGAFGGYTF	TGCGCCAGCAGCCCTCAGGGGGCGTTTGGTGGCTACACCTTC
14	TRBV5-6	TRBJ1-2	TRBD1	NA	CASSLANRGYGYTF	TGTGCCAGCAGCTTGGCCAACAGGGGCTATGGCTACACCTTC
14	TRBV6-5	TRBJ2-1	NA	once	CAVWGAGSGNEQFF	TGTGCCGTCTGGGGAGCGGGTTCGGGGAATGAGCAGTTCTTC
14	TRBV30	TRBJ1-1	NA	NA	CAWSTQTANTEAFF	TGTGCCTGGAGTACGCAGACAGCCAACACTGAAGCTTTCTTT
14	TRBV5-1	TRBJ1-1	NA	NA	CASSFRGRNTEAFF	TGCGCCAGCAGCTTTCGGGGTCGGAACACTGAAGCTTTCTTT
15	TRBV19	TRBJ2-3	NA	NA	CASSMRLVLRDTQYF	TGTGCCAGTAGTATGAGACTAGTATTGAGAGATACGCAGTATTTT
12	TRBV12-3/TRBV12-4	TRBJ2-5	NA	NA	CASSLRRQTQYF	TGTGCCAGCAGCCTAAGGAGGCAGACCCAGTACTTC
12	TRBV30	TRBJ1-2	NA	NA	CAWSQSGMGYTF	TGTGCCTGGAGTCAGTCAGGAATGGGCTACACCTTC
15	TRBV4-1	TRBJ1-6	NA	NA	CASSQLTGSNSPLHF	TGCGCCAGCAGCCAGCTGACAGGTTCAAATTCACCCCTCCACTTT
15	TRBV6-6	TRBJ1-5	TRBD1	NA	CASSKGTGGYQPQHF	TGTGCCAGCAGTAAGGGGACAGGGGGATATCAGCCCCAGCATTTT
14	TRBV18	TRBJ1-5	NA	NA	CASSPQGQAQPQHF	TGTGCCAGCTCACCACAGGGGCAGGCTCAGCCCCAGCATTTT
15	TRBV9	TRBJ2-4	NA	once	CASSPIEGGKAIQYF	TGTGCCAGCAGCCCTATCGAGGGAGGTAAGGCCATTCAGTACTTC
14	TRBV5-1	TRBJ1-5	NA	NA	CASSLGPGNQPQHF	TGCGCCAGCAGCTTGGGGCCTGGCAATCAGCCCCAGCATTTT
15	TRBV9	TRBJ1-5	NA	NA	CASSPQGASNQPQHF	TGTGCCAGCAGCCCCCAGGGCGCCAGCAATCAGCCCCAGCATTTT
14	TRBV3-1/TRBV3-2	TRBJ1-6	TRBD1	NA	CASSSGTDNSPLHF	TGTGCCAGCAGTTCCGGGACAGATAATTCACCCCTCCACTTT
17	TRBV24-1	TRBJ2-3	TRBD2	NA	CATSDPGLADRTDTQYF	TGTGCCACCAGTGACCCGGGACTAGCGGATCGCACAGATACGCAGTATTTT
16	TRBV2	TRBJ1-1	NA	once	CASSEDQPGFSTEAFF	TGTGCCAGCAGTGAAGACCAGCCGGGGTTTAGCACTGAAGCTTTCTTT
16	TRBV5-4	TRBJ2-3	NA	NA	CASSLGPDWKTDTQYF	TGTGCCAGCAGCTTGGGGCCGGACTGGAAAACAGATACGCAGTATTTT
14	TRBV5-1	TRBJ1-3	NA	NA	CASSLQGSGNTIYF	TGCGCCAGCAGCTTACAGGGTTCTGGAAACACCATATATTTT
15	TRBV19	TRBJ1-5	NA	NA	CASSPMSESNQPQHF	TGTGCCAGTAGTCCTATGTCGGAGAGCAATCAGCCCCAGCATTTT
13	TRBV13	TRBJ1-2	TRBD1	once	CASSIPGGYGYTF	TGTGCCAGCAGCATTCCAGGGGGCTATGGCTACACCTTC
13	TRBV14	TRBJ1-1	TRBD1	many	CASSRDRALGAFF	TGTGCCAGCAGCCGGGACAGAGCCCTGGGGGCTTTCTTT
16	TRBV19	TRBJ2-1	TRBD2	NA	CASRPPGLAGGNEQFF	TGTGCCAGTAGGCCCCCGGGACTAGCGGGAGGGAATGAGCAGTTCTTC
15	TRBV27	TRBJ1-5	TRBD1	NA	CASPQGAINNQPQHF	TGTGCCAGCCCGCAGGGGGCCATTAACAATCAGCCCCAGCATTTT
14	TRBV5-1	TRBJ2-7	NA	few	CASSLEVPPGEQYF	TGCGCCAGCAGCTTGGAGGTTCCCCCGGGCGAGCAGTACTTC
14	TRBV3-1/TRBV3-2	TRBJ1-1	TRBD1	NA	CASSPGTAATEAFF	TGTGCCAGCAGCCCGGGGACAGCGGCCACTGAAGCTTTCTTT
14	TRBV28	TRBJ1-2	NA	NA	CASSLLDSRSGYTF	TGTGCCAGCAGTTTACTGGACAGCCGCTCTGGCTACACCTTC
14	TRBV5-1	TRBJ2-5	NA	NA	CASSLRTGQETQYF	TGCGCCAGCAGCTTGAGAACGGGCCAAGAGACCCAGTACTTC
12	TRBV6-6	TRBJ2-3	TRBD2	NA	CASSPRGIEQYF	TGTGCCAGCAGTCCGCGGGGGATTGAGCAGTATTTT
15	TRBV27	TRBJ1-1	NA	NA	CASSFGGGKGTEAFF	TGTGCCAGCAGTTTTGGTGGGGGCAAAGGGACTGAAGCTTTCTTT
15	TRBV6-4	TRBJ1-3	NA	NA	CASSDTGSSGNTIYF	TGTGCCAGCAGTGACACCGGGAGCTCTGGAAACACCATATATTTT
13	TRBV18	TRBJ1-2	NA	NA	CASSADNRDGYTF	TGTGCCAGCTCAGCCGATAACAGGGATGGCTACACCTTC
15	TRBV5-1	TRBJ2-7	TRBD2	NA	CASAPTSGALGEQYF	TGCGCCAGCGCCCCGACTAGCGGGGCCCTCGGCGAGCAGTACTTC
10	TRBV20-1	TRBJ2-7	NA	NA	CSAGSGEQYF	TGCAGTGCCGGAAGCGGCGAGCAGTACTTC
16	TRBV3-1/TRBV3-2	TRBJ1-1	NA	NA	CASSSIRVGAGTEAFF	TGTGCCAGCAGCTCGATCCGGGTGGGGGCTGGCACTGAAGCTTTCTTT
17	TRBV2	TRBJ1-5	TRBD1	NA	CASSLGGQGILNQPQHF	TGTGCCAGCAGTCTGGGGGGACAGGGCATCCTAAATCAGCCCCAGCATTTT
14	TRBV19	TRBJ2-5	NA	NA	CASSVWTDQETQYF	TGTGCCAGTAGTGTTTGGACAGACCAAGAGACCCAGTACTTC
13	TRBV3-1/TRBV3-2	TRBJ1-1	NA	NA	CASSLSGNTEAFF	TGTGCCAGCAGCCTTTCCGGGAACACTGAAGCTTTCTTT